Reported below is one T cell receptor beta chain. Its target is unknown. This sample is drawn from a study of cytomegalovirus exposure and HLA in healthy donors. In the study overall: In terms of ancestry, the Caucasian-associated cluster contained about four fifths of the roughly 400 genotyped donors. Study results and caveats: The availability of immune exposure information extended only to CMV serostatus.

PCR used 60 Vbeta primers and 13 Jbeta primers. Sequencing used immunoSEQ multiplex PCR; TCRdb keeps in-frame clones, though not all of them. The profile shows about 140,000 clones, around 79% of them singletons. Germline V CDR1 and CDR2: ENHRY, SYGVKD. The J segment lost 3 bases and the V segment lost 6 bases, leaving 16 bases of the junction unmatched. The CDR3 has 19 amino acids. The origin of this receptor is a woman aged 45-65 years in good health and CMV-seropositive. Sequenced input: PBMCs. The gene calls are TRBV10-3 and TRBJ2-6; 8 bases are a match to TRBD2. CDR3 amino acids: CAISPLGGATVGGANVLTF. CDR3 sequence (DNA): TGTGCCATCAGCCCCCTCGGGGGGGCCACAGTAGGTGGGGCCAACGTCCTGACTTTC.